The 9 T cell receptor beta chains below all came from one sample that was sequenced in a study of cytomegalovirus exposure and HLA in healthy donors (dated by TCRdb to 2015 to 2018). The method was the immunoSEQ multiplex PCR assay. The multiplex PCR relied on a mix of 60 forward primers for TCR Vbeta segments and 13 reverse primers for TCR Jbeta segments. In its TCRdb copy, this immuneACCESS table keeps in-frame sequences only and misses some clones. Where compared with another copy, unresolved V genes explain less than half of these, and the others have no known cause. The sample yields approximately 170,000 clones; over 70% were counted once. Of the sample, 7.4% is held by the ten largest clones. Sequenced sample: PBMCs. The receptors come from a male donor in good health and CMV-seropositive.

J is TRBJ2-1 and V is TRBV9, with TRBD2 matching 13 bases. Germline CDR1 SGDLS, CDR2 YYNGEE. V shed 4 bases, J shed 10 bases, and the junction held 11 bases outside the gene matches. This CDR3 is 16 amino acids long. The CDR3 spells CASSLGLAGPREEQFF. In DNA, the CDR3 is TGTGCCAGCAGCCTGGGACTAGCGGGGCCAAGGGAAGAGCAGTTCTTC.

The V and J genes are TRBV7-9 and TRBJ2-7; no reliable D call. This CDR3 spans 13 amino acids. V lost 5 bases to trimming and J lost 5 bases, with 13 bases between them. Germline lookup yields CDR1 SEHNR and CDR2 FQNEAQ (reference sequence). The CDR3 sequence is CASSRARPNEQYF. CDR3 bases: TGTGCCAGCAGCCGCGCGCGGCCGAACGAGCAGTACTTC.

CDR3 loop: CASSIPGKNTEAFF. CDR3 bases: TGTGCCAGTAGTATTCCAGGGAAGAACACTGAAGCTTTCTTT. The chain joins TRBV19 to TRBJ1-1; D is perhaps TRBD1 (5 bases). The CDR3 consists of 14 residues. V was pared by 3 bases and J by 1 base, with 9 bases between. In germline, CDR1 is LNHDA, CDR2 SQIVND (reference sequence).

The chain is built from TRBV18 and TRBJ2-1, with 10 bases identical to TRBD2. J was trimmed by 1 base and V by 5 bases; bases with no gene match: 5. The length of the CDR3 is 16 residues. Per germline, CDR1 KGHSH and CDR2 LQKENI. The CDR3 bases are TGTGCCAGCTCAGCTAGCGGGGGCGGGTCCTACAATGAGCAGTTCTTC. Translated, it gives CASSASGGGSYNEQFF.

This sequence joins TRBV7-9 and TRBJ1-3, with TRBD1 identical over 8 bases. The V gene end was trimmed by 11 bases and the J gene end by 2 bases; junction bases not matched to a gene: 8. The CDR3 consists of 14 residues. CDR1 and CDR2 from the germline V gene are SEHNR and FQNEAQ (reference sequence). CDR3 DNA sequence: TGTGCCTTAGGGCAGGGGGCGGCTGGAAACACCATATATTTT. Protein sequence: CALGQGAAGNTIYF. The full variable domain, rest sourced from reference TRBV7-9 and TRBJ1-3, is DTGVSQNPRHKITKRGQNVTFRCDPISEHNRLYWYRQTLGQGPEFLTYFQNEAQLEKSRLLSDRFSAERPKGSFSTLEIQRTEQGDSAMYLCALGQGAAGNTIYFGEGSWLTVV.

This chain uses TRBV19 with TRBJ1-1, with D maybe TRBD1 (5 bases). V was pared by 0 bases and J by 6 bases, with 20 bases between. Germline V gives CDR1 LNHDA, CDR2 SQIVND (reference sequence). This CDR3 spans 17 amino acids. CDR3 sequence (DNA): TGTGCCAGTAGTATAGATCTAGGCGCGGGGCCCGATTCTGAAGCTTTCTTT. It encodes CASSIDLGAGPDSEAFF.

Here the CDR3 DNA reads TGTGCCAGCAGGAGGACTAGCGGGGAAACCTACGAGCAGTACTTC. Translating gives CASRRTSGETYEQYF. J is TRBJ2-7 and V is TRBV2; 12 nucleotides line up with TRBD2. The germline CDR1 and CDR2 sequences are SNHLY and FYNNEI. V gave up 6 bases and J gave up 2 bases; unmatched junction bases: 5. This CDR3 contains 15 residues.

The count of this clone is one. V gene TRBV5-1 combines with J gene TRBJ2-5; TRBD2 matches at 8 bases. The trim removed 3 bases at V and 4 bases at J, leaving 8 bases unmatched. The CDR3 consists of 15 residues. The V gene's germline CDR1 is SGHRS and CDR2 YFSETQ. The CDR3 DNA reads TGCGCCAGCAGCTCCGGGACACGGGGGGGAGAGACCCAGTACTTC. This translates into CASSSGTRGGETQYF.

This sequence joins TRBV7-3 and TRBJ2-2; D gene uncertain. The length of the CDR3 is 13 residues. With 3 bases removed from V and 9 bases from J, the gap between germline ends came to 11 bases. Germline values: CDR1 SGHTA, CDR2 FQGTGA. Written as DNA, the CDR3 is TGTGCCAGCAGCTTCAACATGAACCGGGAGCTGTTTTTT. It is translated as CASSFNMNRELFF.